This TCR beta chain was sequenced for a study of blood T cell repertoires in COVID-19. Method: immunoSEQ multiplex PCR; TCRdb's copy keeps in-frame clones and lacks some. Seen here are about 190,000 clones, 70% to 90% observed once, and the top ten hold 20% to 25%. Germline assignment: CDR1 MNHEY and CDR2 SVGAGI. V trimming: 6 bases; J trimming: 3 bases; junction bases outside the gene matches: 7. This CDR3 is 14 amino acids long. The chain combines TRBV6-5 with TRBJ2-7; 8 nucleotides line up with TRBD1. The sequencing sample was made of peripheral blood. This receptor was identified in a man aged 60 to 69 with active or convalescent COVID-19. The CDR3 region is CASSLQQGGYEQYF. CDR3 nucleotides: TGTGCCAGCAGCCTACAACAGGGGGGCTACGAGCAGTACTTC.